The 27 T cell receptor beta chains listed next were all sequenced from one sample in a study of cytomegalovirus exposure and HLA in healthy donors. Amplification used 60 Vbeta primers and 13 Jbeta primers. Produced via immunoSEQ multiplex PCR; TCRdb's table is partial and in-frame only. The data contain about 160,000 clones, more than 80% of them singletons. Sequencing was done on a sample of PBMCs. These receptors originate from a woman aged 18-29 years in good health and CMV-seronegative.

J is TRBJ2-1 and V is TRBV9; D unresolved. Deletions cut 0 bases from V and 8 bases from J, with 15 bases between. Germline lookup yields CDR1 SGDLS and CDR2 YYNGEE. The CDR3 contains 15 residues. The CDR3 loop is CASSVVGLYGDEQFF. CDR3 nucleotide sequence: TGTGCCAGCAGCGTAGTTGGGCTTTATGGCGATGAGCAGTTCTTC.

V and J are TRBV28 and TRBJ2-5, with TRBD1 identical over 9 bases. The J call may not be correct, given that the DNA end is closer to TRBJ2-7. Germline-derived CDR1 and CDR2 are MDHEN and SYDVKM. The CDR3 is 14 residues long. Written as DNA, the CDR3 is TGTGCCAGCAGGACACAGGGGGCCTCCTACGAGCAGTACTTC. It specifies CASRTQGASYEQYF.

This chain uses TRBV10-3 with TRBJ1-6; D unresolved. The CDR3 has 16 residues. Trimming took 3 bases from V and 9 from J, leaving 18 bases between them. The germline V gene has CDR1 ENHRY and CDR2 SYGVKD. The CDR3: CAISEVLTIEGSPLHF. In nucleotides, the CDR3 is TGTGCCATCAGTGAAGTTTTGACCATAGAGGGTTCACCCCTCCACTTT.

The chain carries TRBV13 and TRBJ2-7; 7 nucleotides agree with TRBD1. Trimming at V came to 6 bases and at J to 6 bases, leaving 8 bases not matched to a gene. The CDR3 covers 13 residues. Germline assignment: CDR1 PRHDT and CDR2 FYEKMQ (reference sequence). This CDR3 is CASSPENRGEQYF. The DNA for the CDR3 is TGTGCCAGCAGTCCCGAGAACAGGGGCGAGCAGTACTTC.

DNA for the CDR3: TGTGCCAGCAGCTTAGAATCGACAGGGGTCGTGGGCCAGTACTTC. Translating it yields CASSLESTGVVGQYF. The genes are TRBV11-2 and TRBJ2-7; 8 nucleotides match TRBD1. Germline assignment: CDR1 SGHAT and CDR2 FQNNGV. The CDR3 contains 15 residues. V gave up 0 bases and J gave up 10 bases; unmatched junction bases: 11.

In this sample, this clone turned up once. V usage is TRBV19 and J usage is TRBJ2-3; the match to TRBD2 covers 13 bases. The CDR3 loop spans 16 amino acids. The V gene end was trimmed by 3 bases and the J gene end by 6 bases; junction bases not matched to a gene: 6. The germline V gene has CDR1 LNHDA and CDR2 SQIVND (reference sequence). This CDR3 reads CASSIGETSGRDTQYF. CDR3 in DNA: TGTGCCAGTAGTATTGGTGAGACTAGCGGGAGGGATACGCAGTATTTT.

The genes are TRBV29-1 and TRBJ2-7; a possible D gene is TRBD1 (5 bases). With 1 base removed from V and 2 bases from J, the gap between germline ends came to 12 bases. The CDR3 contains 14 residues. Germline CDR1 and CDR2: SQVTM and ANQGSEA. CDR3 sequence: CSVEAPTAPYEQYF. CDR3 nucleotides: TGCAGCGTTGAAGCTCCGACAGCTCCCTACGAGCAGTACTTC.

V is TRBV9 and J is TRBJ1-1, with 8 bases fitting TRBD1. Germline assignment: CDR1 SGDLS and CDR2 YYNGEE. The V segment lost 6 bases and the J segment 12 bases; nucleotides outside the gene matches: 13. The CDR3 runs to 13 residues. CDR3 nucleotide sequence: TGTGCCAGCAACTCCTATGGACAGGGAAAGACTTTCTTT. It specifies CASNSYGQGKTFF.

The rearrangement uses TRBV28 and TRBJ1-2; 10 nucleotides align to TRBD1. CDR1 MDHEN and CDR2 SYDVKM come from the germline V gene. V was clipped by 0 bases and J by 3 bases; unmatched bases: 4. This CDR3 is 16 amino acids long. This CDR3 reads CASSLWTGGIDYGYTF. The CDR3 coding sequence is TGTGCCAGCAGTTTATGGACAGGGGGCATTGACTATGGCTACACCTTC.

The V call is TRBV7-8, the J call TRBJ2-5; 11 nucleotides line up with TRBD2. The germline V gene has CDR1 SGHVS and CDR2 FQNEAQ. The ends lost 8 bases at V and 5 bases at J; junction bases unmatched: 10. The CDR3 length is 15 residues. The CDR3 bases are TGTGCCAGCGATCCACTAGCGGGAGTTCGGGAGACCCAGTACTTC. Protein: CASDPLAGVRETQYF. Supplemented by reference TRBV7-8 and TRBJ2-5, the full variable domain reads GAGVSQSPRYKVAKRGQDVALRCDPISGHVSLFWYQQALGQGPEFLTYFQNEAQLDKSGLPSDRFFAERPEGSVSTLKIQRTQQEDSAVYLCASDPLAGVRETQYFGPGTRLLVL.

The chain employs TRBV2 and TRBJ2-5, with D possibly TRBD1 on 5 matching bases. The J call may not be correct, given that the DNA end is closer to TRBJ2-7. The germline gives CDR1 SNHLY, CDR2 FYNNEI. The CDR3 contains 12 residues. This chain's CDR3 is CASSDDSDEQYF. The CDR3 nucleotides are TGTGCCAGCAGTGACGACAGCGACGAGCAGTACTTC.

This clone was recorded only once. This chain joins TRBV7-6 and TRBJ1-1, with TRBD1 matching over 8 bases. Trimming took 4 bases from V and 4 from J; bases not matched to a gene: 5. The length of the CDR3 is 14 residues. The germline gives CDR1 SGHVS, CDR2 FNYEAQ. CDR3 protein: CASSSQGAGTEAFF. The CDR3 coding sequence is TGTGCCAGCAGCTCGCAGGGGGCGGGCACTGAAGCTTTCTTT.

This rearrangement joins TRBV5-4 to TRBJ1-3; 7 bases are shared with TRBD1. This CDR3 is 14 amino acids long. Looked up from germline, CDR1 is SGHNT and CDR2 is YYREEE (reference sequence). J gave up 7 bases and V 2 bases, and 6 bases lay outside the gene matches. The CDR3 sequence is CASSFRRGSNTIYF. CDR3 coding DNA: TGTGCCAGCAGCTTCCGCAGGGGGAGTAACACCATATATTTT.

This clone was observed a few times. The V call is TRBV5-4, the J call TRBJ2-7, with TRBD2 matching over 14 bases. This CDR3 is built from 15 residues. V lost 0 bases, J lost 7 bases, and 3 bases stayed unmatched. The germline V gene has CDR1 SGHNT and CDR2 YYREEE (reference sequence). The CDR3 sequence is CASSLEGTSGREQYF. CDR3 nucleotide sequence: TGTGCCAGCAGCTTGGAAGGGACTAGCGGGAGAGAGCAGTACTTC.

This clone appeared a few times. J is TRBJ2-4 and V is TRBV5-1, with TRBD1 matching over 9 bases. V lost 4 bases to trimming and J lost 3 bases; unmatched junction nucleotides: 20. CDR1 is SGHRS and CDR2 is YFSETQ in the germline V gene. This CDR3 has 20 residues. CDR3 protein: CASSLLHTRDRARGKNIQYF. CDR3 in DNA: TGCGCCAGCAGCCTACTGCACACCCGGGACAGGGCGCGTGGCAAAAACATTCAGTACTTC. Based on the CDR3 plus reference TRBV5-1 and TRBJ2-4, the full variable domain is KAGVTQTPRYLIKTRGQQVTLSCSPISGHRSVSWYQQTPGQGLQFLFEYFSETQRNKGNFPGRFSGRQFSNSRSEMNVSTLELGDSALYLCASSLLHTRDRARGKNIQYFGAGTRLSVL.

The V gene is TRBV7-9, the J gene TRBJ2-3; 10 nucleotides match TRBD1. There are 15 residues in the CDR3. The germline gives CDR1 SEHNR, CDR2 FQNEAQ (reference sequence). The V segment lost 5 bases and the J segment 4 bases; nucleotides outside the gene matches: 6. The DNA for the CDR3 is TGTGCCAGCAGCCCGACAGGGGGCTCCTCAGATACGCAGTATTTT. It yields the protein CASSPTGGSSDTQYF.

The chain is built from TRBV5-1 and TRBJ1-1; D possibly corresponds to TRBD1 (5 bases). This CDR3 region has 14 residues. CDR1 and CDR2 from the germline V gene are SGHRS and YFSETQ. The V and J ends lost 0 bases and 4 bases respectively, with 10 bases between them. In DNA form, the CDR3 reads TGCGCCAGCAGCTTGGGCAGGGATTCCACTGAAGCTTTCTTT. Residues: CASSLGRDSTEAFF.

This clone was seen once. The rearrangement uses TRBV27 and TRBJ2-5, with D unresolved. The DNA matches TRBJ2-7 better at its end, which makes the J call doubtful. The CDR3 has 15 residues. CDR1 is MNHEY, CDR2 SMNVEV, per germline (reference sequence). For the CDR3, the DNA is TGTGCCAGCAGTTTAGCAGCCCCATCTTACTACGAGCAGTACTTC. Translated, it gives CASSLAAPSYYEQYF.

The chain couples TRBV11-1 to TRBJ1-2; D gene uncertain. The V gene's germline CDR1 is SGHAT and CDR2 FQDESV (reference sequence). This CDR3 has 16 residues. V was shortened by 5 bases and J by 0 bases, with 16 bases between the two germline ends. CDR3 bases: TGTGCCAGCAGCGTGGGAGCCGGGCACGCTAACTATGGCTACACCTTC. It translates to CASSVGAGHANYGYTF. The full variable domain, rest sourced from reference TRBV11-1 and TRBJ1-2, is EAEVAQSPRYKITEKSQAVAFWCDPISGHATLYWYRQILGQGPELLVQFQDESVVDDSQLPKDRFSAERLKGVDSTLKIQPAELGDSAMYLCASSVGAGHANYGYTFGSGTRLTVV.

This chain joins TRBV7-8 and TRBJ2-7; 7 bases agree with TRBD1. The CDR3 spans 15 residues. V shed 0 bases and J 4 bases; nucleotides not matched to a gene: 6. CDR1 and CDR2 (germline): SGHVS, FQNEAQ. The CDR3, as DNA: TGTGCCAGCAGCTTAGCGTTGGACAGGCGGTACGAGCAGTACTTC. Protein product: CASSLALDRRYEQYF.

The rearrangement links TRBV19 to TRBJ1-2, with 7 bases that match TRBD1. V gave up 3 bases and J gave up 0 bases; unmatched junction bases: 4. The CDR3 consists of 15 residues. The germline V gene encodes CDR1 LNHDA and CDR2 SQIVND (reference sequence). The DNA of the CDR3 is TGTGCCAGTAGTATGCGGGACAGTTCTAACTATGGCTACACCTTC. Amino acid sequence: CASSMRDSSNYGYTF. Full variable domain (outside the CDR3, taken from reference TRBV19 and TRBJ1-2): DGGITQSPKYLFRKEGQNVTLSCEQNLNHDAMYWYRQDPGQGLRLIYYSQIVNDFQKGDIAEGYSVSREKKESFPLTVTSAQKNPTAFYLCASSMRDSSNYGYTFGSGTRLTVV.

The rearrangement links TRBV5-1 to TRBJ2-5; 12 bases match TRBD1. V dropped 5 bases and J dropped 4; count of bases not matched to a gene: 6. CDR1 SGHRS and CDR2 YFSETQ come from the germline V gene. The CDR3 has 15 amino acids. The CDR3 bases are TGCGCCAGCAGTCCCGGGGACAGGGGGCGAGAGACCCAGTACTTC. Its translation is CASSPGDRGRETQYF.

A word on this clone: The sample holds other DNA sequences that translate to the same CDR3. J is TRBJ2-7 and V is TRBV5-1; D is possibly TRBD1 (6 bases). CDR1 is SGHRS and CDR2 is YFSETQ in the germline V gene. CDR3 length: 17 amino acids. V shed 4 bases and J shed 4 bases, with 24 bases lying between them. This CDR3 is CASSLRHRVESGYEQYF. In nucleotides, the CDR3 is TGCGCCAGCAGCCTTCGTCACAGGGTGGAGAGTGGTTACGAGCAGTACTTC.

The chain carries TRBV19 and TRBJ1-5; D is ambiguous. Germline V gene data show CDR1 as LNHDA and CDR2 as SQIVND (reference sequence). Trimming stripped 3 bases from V and 1 base from J, with 7 bases between. The CDR3 contains 14 residues. The chain's CDR3 is CASSISTSNQPQHF. For the CDR3, the DNA is TGTGCCAGTAGTATTTCAACAAGCAATCAGCCCCAGCATTTT.

This chain joins TRBV28 and TRBJ2-1; D gene ambiguous. This CDR3 region has 15 residues. Per the germline V gene, CDR1 is MDHEN and CDR2 is SYDVKM. Trimming shortened V by 5 bases and J by 7 bases, and 18 bases separated the two germline ends. CDR3 in amino acids: CASSPPDRFRNEQFF. The CDR3 DNA is TGTGCCAGCAGTCCCCCAGACCGGTTCAGGAATGAGCAGTTCTTC.

This clone was seen only a few times. The chain couples TRBV5-4 to TRBJ2-7, with 7 bases aligning to TRBD2. The germline V gene encodes CDR1 SGHNT and CDR2 YYREEE (reference sequence). The CDR3 contains 13 residues. V shed 0 bases and J 5 bases; nucleotides not matched to a gene: 2. The CDR3 DNA reads TGTGCCAGCAGCTTGGGGGCGGGGGACGAGCAGTACTTC. It yields the protein CASSLGAGDEQYF.

The V gene is TRBV7-9, the J gene TRBJ2-3; perhaps TRBD2 as D (6 bases). The CDR3 is 12 residues long. V shed 8 bases and J shed 4 bases, with 10 bases lying between them. The germline gives CDR1 SEHNR, CDR2 FQNEAQ (reference sequence). CDR3 in DNA: TGTGCCAGCGACGGGGGTCCAGATACGCAGTATTTT. Its protein is CASDGGPDTQYF.